This record looks at one T cell receptor beta chain sequence and its context. Its antigen is as yet unknown. Both 60 Vbeta primers and 13 Jbeta primers went into the PCR. Assay used: immunoSEQ multiplex PCR; TCRdb lists only in-frame clones, some missing. Of under 150,000 clones detected, 80% appear once; the ten largest clones hold around 4.9%. This specimen comes from a study of cytomegalovirus exposure and HLA in healthy donors. Whole-study findings and limits: Per a later analysis, 18,000 or so TCR beta sequences showed association with HLA alleles at 0.05 false discovery rate.

The CDR3 has 12 residues. Germline V gene lookup returns CDR1 MDHEN and CDR2 SYDVKM. This clonotype was sampled from a male donor in good health and CMV-seronegative. V and J are TRBV28 and TRBJ2-5; D is unresolved. The end of the DNA aligns better with TRBJ2-7, so the J call may be wrong. Input material: PBMCs. The CDR3 sequence is CASSSLYYEQYF. The CDR3 DNA is TGTGCCAGCAGTTCCCTTTACTACGAGCAGTACTTC.